This passage covers 4 T cell receptor beta chains from one sample sequenced in a study of T-cell reconstitution after alpha-beta-depleted transplantation in children. Library preparation (for TCRbeta) was performed with unique molecular identifiers. TCRdb re-derived calls from the PCR reads in MiXCR, one entry per CDR3 protein. Here the sample spans 300,000 to 350,000 distinct CDR3 sequences, approximately 23% being singletons. The specimen was PBMCs, mostly from graft donor cells, collected 180 days after TCRalphabeta/CD19-depleted stem cell transplant. The receptors shown here come from a male patient aged 10 to 17 who had a stem cell transplant for acute lymphoblastic leukemia, so the T cells may come from the graft donor.

This clonotype was counted a few times. A read error may account for a junction end that differs from germline. The chain combines TRBV4-2 with TRBJ2-5, with 13 positions matching TRBD2. This CDR3 contains 17 residues. Looked up from germline, CDR1 is LGHNA and CDR2 is YNFKEQ. The DNA of the CDR3 is TGTGCCAGTAGCCAAGGGACTAGCGGGATGAACCAAGAGACCCAGTACTTC. It is translated as CASSQGTSGMNQETQYF.

The DNA for the CDR3 is TGTGCCAGCAGCTTAATGGTCTTGGCATACGAGCAGTACTTC. This translates into CASSLMVLAYEQYF. The rearrangement uses TRBV11-2 and TRBJ2-7; D is unresolved. The CDR3 runs 14 residues. Trimming stripped 2 bases from V and 4 bases from J, with 12 bases between. CDR1 and CDR2 from the germline V gene are SGHAT and FQNNGV.

The rearrangement joins TRBV24-1 to TRBJ2-3, with no clear D. With 4 bases removed from V and 4 bases from J, the gap between germline ends came to 11 bases. The CDR3 is made up of 14 amino acids. Germline CDR1 reads KGHDR; CDR2 reads SFDVKD. The CDR3 region is CATSEEGRADTQYF. As DNA, the CDR3 is TGTGCCACCAGTGAGGAAGGACGAGCAGATACGCAGTATTTT.

The chain carries TRBV2 and TRBJ2-4; TRBD2 agrees at 11 bases. V lost 8 bases to trimming and J lost 8 bases; unmatched junction nucleotides: 11. The CDR3 covers 15 residues. Germline V gene data show CDR1 as SNHLY and CDR2 as FYNNEI. The CDR3 is CASWIRLAGRYIQYF. The CDR3 nucleotides are TGTGCCAGCTGGATCCGACTAGCGGGACGGTACATTCAGTACTTC.